The rows below give T cell receptor beta chains drawn from one sample of a study of T cells in Graves' hyperthyroidism and ophthalmopathy. TCRdb ran MiXCR on the multiplex PCR reads and lists one entry per CDR3 protein. The sample lists 360,000 or so distinct CDR3 sequences, around 15% seen once, with approximately 19% in the top ten. The specimen was blood. The receptor set was obtained from a woman aged 55-75 years with Graves' ophthalmopathy. The CDR3 runs from the conserved cysteine through the conserved F or W. Fields, in order: D gene, J gene, clone size, V gene, CDR3 protein, CDR3 DNA. The D gene is left open where the match is weak. Only part of the rows carry a size: once, few, many, or a class if the clone is expanded.

D gene: TRBD2; J gene: TRBJ2-1; clone size: -; V gene: TRBV5-1; CDR3 protein: CASSWGLAGGREQFF; CDR3 DNA: TGCGCCAGCAGCTGGGGACTAGCGGGAGGGCGTGAGCAGTTCTTC
D gene: -; J gene: TRBJ2-1; clone size: many; V gene: TRBV12-3/TRBV12-4; CDR3 protein: CASSSLGVGPYNEQFF; CDR3 DNA: TGTGCCAGCAGCTCCCTCGGGGTAGGCCCCTACAATGAGCAGTTCTTC
D gene: TRBD2; J gene: TRBJ2-1; clone size: many; V gene: TRBV28; CDR3 protein: CASTPWAGGSNEQFF; CDR3 DNA: TGTGCCAGCACCCCCTGGGCGGGAGGCAGTAATGAGCAGTTCTTC
D gene: -; J gene: TRBJ2-1; clone size: -; V gene: TRBV3-1; CDR3 protein: CASSQGADLSYNEQFF; CDR3 DNA: TGTGCCAGCAGCCAAGGTGCAGACCTCTCCTACAATGAGCAGTTCTTC
D gene: TRBD1; J gene: TRBJ2-7; clone size: many; V gene: TRBV19; CDR3 protein: CASSTGQGSYEQYF; CDR3 DNA: TGTGCCAGTAGTACGGGACAGGGGTCGTACGAGCAGTACTTC
D gene: -; J gene: TRBJ1-5; clone size: few; V gene: TRBV2; CDR3 protein: CASTFGGGGRYSNQPQHF; CDR3 DNA: TGTGCCAGCACCTTCGGGGGGGGGGGACGTTATAGCAATCAGCCCCAGCATTTT
D gene: -; J gene: TRBJ1-1; clone size: many; V gene: TRBV7-2; CDR3 protein: CASSLSRGGYTEAFF; CDR3 DNA: TGTGCCAGCAGCTTATCCAGGGGCGGTTACACTGAAGCTTTCTTT
D gene: -; J gene: TRBJ2-5; clone size: -; V gene: TRBV6-2/TRBV6-3; CDR3 protein: CASSSSTGGQETQYF; CDR3 DNA: -
D gene: TRBD2; J gene: TRBJ2-7; clone size: -; V gene: TRBV7-2; CDR3 protein: CASSLDSSGRIYEQYF; CDR3 DNA: TGTGCCAGCAGCTTAGATTCAAGCGGGAGGATTTACGAGCAGTACTTC
D gene: -; J gene: TRBJ2-7; clone size: many; V gene: TRBV12-3/TRBV12-4; CDR3 protein: CASSPRQARPGVEQYF; CDR3 DNA: TGTGCCAGCAGCCCCAGGCAAGCCCGCCCGGGAGTAGAGCAGTACTTC
D gene: TRBD1; J gene: TRBJ2-7; clone size: many; V gene: TRBV12-3/TRBV12-4; CDR3 protein: CASTLGQGGSYEQYF; CDR3 DNA: TGTGCCAGCACCCTGGGACAGGGGGGGTCCTACGAGCAGTACTTC
D gene: -; J gene: TRBJ2-7; clone size: many; V gene: TRBV27; CDR3 protein: CASSFKGVSYEQYF; CDR3 DNA: TGTGCCAGCAGTTTTAAGGGCGTCTCCTACGAGCAGTACTTC
D gene: -; J gene: TRBJ2-5; clone size: many; V gene: TRBV20-1; CDR3 protein: CSARGGSGTREETQYF; CDR3 DNA: TGCAGTGCTAGAGGGGGGAGCGGGACAAGGGAAGAGACCCAGTACTTC
D gene: -; J gene: TRBJ2-2; clone size: -; V gene: TRBV9; CDR3 protein: CASSVAAGNTGELFF; CDR3 DNA: TGTGCCAGCAGCGTAGCTGCCGGGAACACCGGGGAGCTGTTTTTT
D gene: -; J gene: TRBJ1-1; clone size: few; V gene: TRBV5-8; CDR3 protein: CASSLKGPVNTEAFF; CDR3 DNA: TGTGCCAGCAGCCTTAAGGGACCGGTGAACACTGAAGCTTTCTTT
D gene: -; J gene: TRBJ1-2; clone size: few; V gene: TRBV9; CDR3 protein: CASSVPNLTYGYTF; CDR3 DNA: TGTGCCAGCAGCGTACCCAACCTAACCTATGGCTACACCTTC
D gene: TRBD1; J gene: TRBJ1-1; clone size: -; V gene: TRBV28; CDR3 protein: CASSSDRGRLTFF; CDR3 DNA: TGTGCCAGCAGTTCGGACAGGGGGAGGCTGACTTTCTTT
D gene: -; J gene: TRBJ1-4; clone size: few; V gene: TRBV7-9; CDR3 protein: CASSLYGDEKLFF; CDR3 DNA: TGTGCCAGCAGCTTATACGGCGATGAAAAACTGTTTTTT
D gene: TRBD2; J gene: TRBJ2-1; clone size: many; V gene: TRBV7-3; CDR3 protein: CASSPQITGTSGYNEQFF; CDR3 DNA: TGTGCCAGCAGCCCGCAAATAACCGGGACTAGCGGTTACAATGAGCAGTTCTTC
D gene: -; J gene: TRBJ2-1; clone size: -; V gene: TRBV9; CDR3 protein: CASSVGVPYNEQFF; CDR3 DNA: TGTGCCAGCAGCGTAGGTGTACCCTACAATGAGCAGTTCTTC
D gene: TRBD2; J gene: TRBJ2-7; clone size: few; V gene: TRBV7-9; CDR3 protein: CASSYPSGSYEQYF; CDR3 DNA: TGTGCCAGCAGCTACCCTAGCGGGAGTTACGAGCAGTACTTC
D gene: TRBD2; J gene: TRBJ2-7; clone size: -; V gene: TRBV2; CDR3 protein: CASSLLAGVERYF; CDR3 DNA: TGTGCCAGCAGTTTACTAGCGGGAGTTGAGCGGTACTTC
D gene: -; J gene: TRBJ2-5; clone size: many; V gene: TRBV12-3/TRBV12-4; CDR3 protein: CASSFKRKETQYF; CDR3 DNA: TGTGCCAGCAGTTTTAAGAGAAAAGAGACCCAGTACTTC
D gene: TRBD1; J gene: TRBJ2-1; clone size: many; V gene: TRBV3-1; CDR3 protein: CASSQTGGSYNEQFF; CDR3 DNA: TGTGCCAGCAGCCAGACAGGGGGCTCCTACAATGAGCAGTTCTTC
D gene: -; J gene: TRBJ2-7; clone size: many; V gene: TRBV28; CDR3 protein: CASSLMGAKHYEQYF; CDR3 DNA: TGTGCCAGCAGTTTAATGGGGGCCAAACACTACGAGCAGTACTTC
D gene: TRBD1; J gene: TRBJ1-2; clone size: -; V gene: TRBV12-3/TRBV12-4; CDR3 protein: CASSPRTGHNRYGYTF; CDR3 DNA: TGTGCCAGCAGTCCCCGGACAGGGCACAATCGCTATGGCTACACCTTC